Listed below are T cell receptor beta chains from one sample, sequenced in a study of blood T cell repertoires in COVID-19. The data were produced by immunoSEQ multiplex PCR, yet TCRdb's version contains in-frame clones alone and is incomplete. The table lists about 270,000 clones, roughly nine tenths of them singletons. Material: peripheral blood. The receptors here all came from a woman in her thirties with COVID-19, enrolled during active disease. Both conserved end residues are trimmed from each CDR3. Not all rows give a size; the values are once, few, many and, for expanded clones, a class.

V,size,J,CDR3
TRBV7-8,NA,TRBJ2-7,ASSNAGEYEQY
TRBV7-2,NA,TRBJ1-1,ASSPRVNTEAF
TRBV6-5,once,TRBJ2-7,ASSYSKGAYEQY
TRBV2,NA,TRBJ2-5,ASNGGRQETQY
TRBV2,NA,TRBJ1-4,ASSETGRGEKLF
TRBV7-8,NA,TRBJ2-5,ASSRREGETQY
TRBV5-1,NA,TRBJ2-5,ASSLMTNTQETQY
TRBV21-1,NA,TRBJ1-6,ASSPVNFSPLH
TRBV19,NA,TRBJ2-7,ASTPTGGIYEQY
TRBV5-4,NA,TRBJ2-3,ASSLRVAGAGDTQY
TRBV7-2,NA,TRBJ2-7,ASSAWDIYEQY
TRBV10-1,NA,TRBJ1-2,ASSESADYGYT
TRBV2,NA,TRBJ1-6,ASTEPAQGARSPLH
TRBV3-1/TRBV3-2,once,TRBJ2-5,ASTRRGMETQY
TRBV4-1,NA,TRBJ2-2,ASSQSGGSGGHVTGELF
TRBV3-1/TRBV3-2,NA,TRBJ1-1,ASSQKGQLNTEAF
TRBV25-1,NA,TRBJ2-7,ASSESRTGSYEQY
TRBV2,NA,TRBJ2-5,VGAGGELVTQY
TRBV6-6,NA,TRBJ1-5,ASSPRGHPTYSNQPQH
TRBV5-6,NA,TRBJ2-5,ASSPGLAGGATQY
TRBV5-5,NA,TRBJ2-1,ASSWAGGQLGEQF
TRBV7-9,NA,TRBJ1-2,ASSLRERAYGYT
TRBV9,NA,TRBJ1-6,ASSARTAHGNSPLH
TRBV5-1,NA,TRBJ2-7,ASSLGLAGGSNLYYEQY
TRBV18,NA,TRBJ2-7,ASSPARRRKAEQY
TRBV30,NA,TRBJ2-4,AWSKGQKSSIQY
TRBV5-1,NA,TRBJ2-5,ASSLAGTSEETQY
TRBV7-9,NA,TRBJ1-5,ASSLDREELQPQH
TRBV7-9,NA,TRBJ2-7,ASSPRGVITYEQY
TRBV4-1,NA,TRBJ2-1,ASSPAMGGSYNEQF
TRBV6-5,few,TRBJ2-1,ASSYSHGNEQF
TRBV6-5,NA,TRBJ1-2,ASTNGGGGKRYT
TRBV11-2,NA,TRBJ2-7,ASSLMSTGVTYEQY
TRBV4-1,NA,TRBJ1-6,ASSQGQGHNSPLH
TRBV10-3,few,TRBJ2-5,AISAGDSQPETQY
TRBV7-2,NA,TRBJ2-7,ASSPWGGPYYEQY
TRBV2,NA,TRBJ2-1,ASSDGGALNEQF
TRBV27,NA,TRBJ2-1,ASSLDRANEQF
TRBV4-2,NA,TRBJ2-7,ASSSYLGAGYEQY
TRBV6-5,NA,TRBJ1-4,ASSRQGFSFEKLF
TRBV5-5,NA,TRBJ2-5,ASSPLGSGGALETQY
TRBV3-1/TRBV3-2,NA,TRBJ1-3,ASSQDWSGNTIY
TRBV25-1,NA,TRBJ1-1,ASSEPGTKAF
TRBV7-9,NA,TRBJ1-1,ASSSGQGSTEAF
TRBV6-5,NA,TRBJ2-1,ASDLPPYNEQF